The text below deals with one T cell receptor beta chain. What it binds is not known. TCRdb re-called the reads with MiXCR, one entry per CDR3 protein. The table includes 900,000 to 950,000 distinct CDR3 sequences, 31% detected once. The data originate from a study of T cell repertoires in cytomegalovirus infection. CDR1 is SEHNR, CDR2 FQNEAQ, per germline (reference sequence). CDR3 length: 12 amino acids. V dropped 2 bases and J dropped 8 bases, with 9 bases sitting between them. The receptor's source is a human donor in good health (CMV status not recorded). Some clones in this sample may be carry-over from other donors' samples. Sequenced material: cultured CD8+ T cells from PBMCs, taken from culture after CMV antigen stimulation. V is TRBV7-9 and J is TRBJ1-2, with unresolved D. Here the CDR3 DNA reads TGTGCCAGCAGCTTAATGATTCGCGGCTACACCTTC. Translating it yields CASSLMIRGYTF.